This T cell receptor beta chain was obtained from a study of shared clonotypes between healthy human individuals. Study summary: Each donor contributed plates that comprised three CD4 naive, three CD4 memory, two CD8 naive and one CD8 memory.

In the CD4+ fraction, cells were divided into CD45RA+ naive and CD45RA-negative memory subsets. The repertoire was sequenced with immunoSEQ multiplex PCR; TCRdb's copy has only in-frame clones and lacks some. The sample carries around 2.3 million clones, approximately 94% recorded once. Study-wide results and limits: As a rule, naive subsets had a larger estimated richness than memory subsets.

In regard to this clone: Its specificity is unknown.

The V and J ends lost 6 bases and 0 bases respectively, with 12 bases between them. This CDR3 contains 14 residues. Germline V gene sequence: CDR1 SNHLY, CDR2 FYNNEI. The TCR sequence derives from a man between 18 and 35 years old in good health. The material sequenced was naive CD4+ T cells sorted from blood. Specified subset: CD45RA+ positively selected. The J gene is TRBJ2-7, the V gene TRBV2, with a tentative D call TRBD2 (5 bases). The CDR3 protein is CASRRTGLSYEQYF. Here the CDR3 DNA reads TGTGCCAGCAGGCGGACTGGCCTCTCCTACGAGCAGTACTTC.